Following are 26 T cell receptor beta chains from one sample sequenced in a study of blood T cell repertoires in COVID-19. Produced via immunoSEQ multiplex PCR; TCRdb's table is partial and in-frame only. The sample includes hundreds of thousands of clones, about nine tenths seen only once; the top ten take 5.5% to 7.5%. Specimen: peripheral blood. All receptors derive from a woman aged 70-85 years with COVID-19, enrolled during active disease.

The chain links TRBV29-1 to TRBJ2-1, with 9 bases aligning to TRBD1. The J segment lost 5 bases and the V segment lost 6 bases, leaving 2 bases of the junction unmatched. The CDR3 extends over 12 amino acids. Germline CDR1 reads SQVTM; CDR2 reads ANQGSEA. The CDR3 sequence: CSVGQGHNEQFF. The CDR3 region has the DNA TGCAGCGTGGGACAGGGACACAATGAGCAGTTCTTC.

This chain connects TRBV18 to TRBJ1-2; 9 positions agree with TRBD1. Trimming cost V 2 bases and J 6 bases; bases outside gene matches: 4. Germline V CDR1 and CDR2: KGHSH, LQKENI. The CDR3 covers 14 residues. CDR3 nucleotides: TGTGCCAGCTCACCAATCCGACAGGGGGATGGCTACACCTTC. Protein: CASSPIRQGDGYTF.

The CDR3 loop is CASSDPTGSAFF. Written as DNA, the CDR3 is TGTGCCAGCAGTGACCCCACAGGATCAGCTTTCTTT. The chain carries TRBV6-4 and TRBJ1-1, with D maybe TRBD1 (5 bases). V dropped 2 bases and J dropped 10 bases, with 11 bases sitting between them. CDR1 is MRHNA and CDR2 is SNTAGT in the germline V gene. The CDR3 runs 12 residues.

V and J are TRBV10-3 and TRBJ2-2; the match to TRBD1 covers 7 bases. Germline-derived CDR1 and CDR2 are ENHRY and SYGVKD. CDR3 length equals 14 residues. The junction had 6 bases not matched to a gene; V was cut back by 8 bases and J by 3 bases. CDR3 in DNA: TGTGCCATCTTAGACAGGGTGGACACCGGGGAGCTGTTTTTT. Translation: CAILDRVDTGELFF.

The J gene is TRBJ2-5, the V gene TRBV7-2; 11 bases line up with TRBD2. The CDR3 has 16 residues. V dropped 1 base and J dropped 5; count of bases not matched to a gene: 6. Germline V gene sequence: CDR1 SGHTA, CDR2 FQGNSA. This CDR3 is CASSLELAGGRETQYF. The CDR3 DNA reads TGTGCCAGCAGCTTAGAGTTAGCGGGGGGGCGGGAGACCCAGTACTTC.

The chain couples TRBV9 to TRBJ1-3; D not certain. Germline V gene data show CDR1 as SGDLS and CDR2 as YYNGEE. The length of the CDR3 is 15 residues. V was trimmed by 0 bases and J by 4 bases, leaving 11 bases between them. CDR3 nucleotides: TGTGCCAGCAGCGTAGCTACGGGGAGCGGAAACACCATATATTTT. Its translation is CASSVATGSGNTIYF. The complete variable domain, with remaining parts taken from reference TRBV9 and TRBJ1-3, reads DSGVTQTPKHLITATGQRVTLRCSPRSGDLSVYWYQQSLDQGLQFLIQYYNGEERAKGNILERFSAQQFPDLHSELNLSSLELGDSALYFCASSVATGSGNTIYFGEGSWLTVV.

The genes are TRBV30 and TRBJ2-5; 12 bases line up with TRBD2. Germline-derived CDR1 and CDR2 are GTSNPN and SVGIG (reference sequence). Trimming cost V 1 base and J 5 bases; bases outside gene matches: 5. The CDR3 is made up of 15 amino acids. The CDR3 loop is CAWSEGTSGWETQYF. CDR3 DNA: TGTGCCTGGAGTGAAGGGACTAGCGGGTGGGAGACCCAGTACTTC. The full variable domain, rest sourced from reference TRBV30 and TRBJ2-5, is SQTIHQWPATLVQPVGSPLSLECTVEGTSNPNLYWYRQAAGRGLQLLFYSVGIGQISSEVPQNLSASRPQDRQFILSSKKLLLSDSGFYLCAWSEGTSGWETQYFGPGTRLLVL.

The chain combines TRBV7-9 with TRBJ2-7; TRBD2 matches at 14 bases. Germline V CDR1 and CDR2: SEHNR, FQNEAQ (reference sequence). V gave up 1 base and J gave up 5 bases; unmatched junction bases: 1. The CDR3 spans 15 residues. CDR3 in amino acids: CASSLEGLAGDEQYF. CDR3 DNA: TGTGCCAGCAGCTTAGAGGGACTAGCGGGGGACGAGCAGTACTTC.

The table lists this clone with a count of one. The CDR3 nucleotides read TGCGCCAGCAGCTTACGGGACAGGGGGCAAGAGACCCAGTACTTC. Translating it yields CASSLRDRGQETQYF. V gene TRBV5-1 combines with J gene TRBJ2-5; TRBD1 matches at 11 bases. The CDR3 runs to 15 residues. Unmatched junction bases numbered 2, after V lost 2 bases and J lost 2 bases. CDR1 is SGHRS and CDR2 is YFSETQ in the germline V gene.

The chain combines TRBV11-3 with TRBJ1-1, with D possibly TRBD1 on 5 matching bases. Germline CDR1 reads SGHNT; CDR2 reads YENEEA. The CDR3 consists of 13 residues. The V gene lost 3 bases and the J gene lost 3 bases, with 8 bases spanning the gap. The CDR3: CASSLGEDTEAFF. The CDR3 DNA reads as TGTGCCAGCAGCTTGGGGGAGGACACTGAAGCTTTCTTT.

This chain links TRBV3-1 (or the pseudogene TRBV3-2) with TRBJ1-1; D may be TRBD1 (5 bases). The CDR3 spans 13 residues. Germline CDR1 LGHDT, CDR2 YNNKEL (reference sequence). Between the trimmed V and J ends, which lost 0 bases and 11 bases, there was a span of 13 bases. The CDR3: CASSQDGGRQAFF. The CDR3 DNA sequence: TGTGCCAGCAGCCAAGATGGGGGGAGGCAGGCTTTCTTT.

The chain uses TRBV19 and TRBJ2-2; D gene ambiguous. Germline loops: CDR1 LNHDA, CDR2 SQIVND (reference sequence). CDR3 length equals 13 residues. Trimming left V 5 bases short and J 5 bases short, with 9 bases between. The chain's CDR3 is CASSVLKTGELFF. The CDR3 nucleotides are TGTGCCAGTAGTGTCCTAAAAACCGGGGAGCTGTTTTTT.

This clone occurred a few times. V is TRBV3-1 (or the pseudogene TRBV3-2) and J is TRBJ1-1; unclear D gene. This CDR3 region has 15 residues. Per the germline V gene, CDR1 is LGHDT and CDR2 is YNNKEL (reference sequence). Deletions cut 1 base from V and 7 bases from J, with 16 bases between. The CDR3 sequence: CASSQVNALAGEAFF. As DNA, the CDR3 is TGTGCCAGCAGCCAAGTGAATGCCCTCGCGGGTGAAGCTTTCTTT.

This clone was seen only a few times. The CDR3 loop is CASSRDRDSPLHF. CDR3 in DNA: TGTGCCAGCAGCCGGGACAGGGATTCACCCCTCCACTTT. The gene calls are TRBV6-5 and TRBJ1-6, with 9 bases that match TRBD1. Germline loops: CDR1 MNHEY, CDR2 SVGAGI. The CDR3 covers 13 residues. V lost 6 bases, J lost 8 bases, and 2 bases stayed unmatched.

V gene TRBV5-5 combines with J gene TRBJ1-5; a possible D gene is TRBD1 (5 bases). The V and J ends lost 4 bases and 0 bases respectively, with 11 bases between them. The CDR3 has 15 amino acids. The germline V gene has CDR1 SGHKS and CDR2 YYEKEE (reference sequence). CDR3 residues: CASSKDTLSNQPQHF. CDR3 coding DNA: TGTGCCAGCAGCAAGGACACTCTTAGCAATCAGCCCCAGCATTTT.

The DNA for the CDR3 is TGTGCCAGCAGTTTAACAAGTCAAAACACTGAAGCTTTCTTT. This encodes CASSLTSQNTEAFF. The V and J genes are TRBV28 and TRBJ1-1; D is unclear. Germline-derived CDR1 and CDR2 are MDHEN and SYDVKM. The CDR3 is 14 residues long. With 2 bases removed from V and 2 bases from J, the gap between germline ends came to 9 bases.

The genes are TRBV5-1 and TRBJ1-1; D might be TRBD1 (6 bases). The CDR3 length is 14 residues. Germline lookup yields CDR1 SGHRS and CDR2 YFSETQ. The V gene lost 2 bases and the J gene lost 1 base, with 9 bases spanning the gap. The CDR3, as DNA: TGCGCCAGCAGCTTTACAGGGACGAACACTGAAGCTTTCTTT. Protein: CASSFTGTNTEAFF.

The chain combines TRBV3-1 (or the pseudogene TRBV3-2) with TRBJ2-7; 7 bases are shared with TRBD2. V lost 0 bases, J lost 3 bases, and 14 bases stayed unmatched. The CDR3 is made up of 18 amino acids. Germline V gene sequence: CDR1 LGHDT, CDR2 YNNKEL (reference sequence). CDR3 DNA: TGTGCCAGCAGCCAAGAGCGGGATGAGGCGGGGGACTACTACGAGCAGTACTTC. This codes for CASSQERDEAGDYYEQYF.

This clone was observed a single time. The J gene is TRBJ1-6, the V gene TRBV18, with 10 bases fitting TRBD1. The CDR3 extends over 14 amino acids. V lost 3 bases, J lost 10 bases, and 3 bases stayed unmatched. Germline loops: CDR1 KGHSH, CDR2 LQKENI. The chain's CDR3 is CASSPGQGESPLHF. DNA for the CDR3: TGTGCCAGCTCACCCGGACAGGGGGAGTCACCCCTCCACTTT.

Here the CDR3 reads CASSLGGLTQETQYF. The CDR3, as DNA: TGTGCCAGCAGCTTAGGGGGGCTAACCCAAGAGACCCAGTACTTC. V and J are TRBV7-2 and TRBJ2-5; possibly TRBD1 for D (6 bases). This CDR3 spans 15 amino acids. Trimming took 1 base from V and 1 from J, leaving 10 bases between them. Germline-derived CDR1 and CDR2 are SGHTA and FQGNSA.

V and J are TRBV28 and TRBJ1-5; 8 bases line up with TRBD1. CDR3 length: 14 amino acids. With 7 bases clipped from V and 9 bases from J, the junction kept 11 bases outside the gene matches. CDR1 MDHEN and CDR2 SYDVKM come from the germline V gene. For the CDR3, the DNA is TGTGCCAGCAACCTCCAGGGGGCGCATACGCCCCAGCATTTT. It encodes CASNLQGAHTPQHF.

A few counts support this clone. CDR3 nucleotides: TGCGCCAGCAGCTTTGTTAGCGGGGGGGCAGAAGATACGCAGTATTTT. Its protein is CASSFVSGGAEDTQYF. This chain links TRBV5-1 with TRBJ2-3, with 11 bases identical to TRBD2. After removal of 2 bases from V and 5 bases from J, the junction contained 7 bases not matched to a gene. The germline gives CDR1 SGHRS, CDR2 YFSETQ. The CDR3 consists of 16 residues.

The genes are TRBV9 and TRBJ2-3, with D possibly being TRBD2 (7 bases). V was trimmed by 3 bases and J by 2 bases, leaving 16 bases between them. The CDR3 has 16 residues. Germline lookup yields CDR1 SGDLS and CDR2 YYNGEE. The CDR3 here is CASSALAGAPTDTQYF. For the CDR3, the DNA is TGTGCCAGCAGCGCCCTCGCGGGGGCGCCCACAGATACGCAGTATTTT.

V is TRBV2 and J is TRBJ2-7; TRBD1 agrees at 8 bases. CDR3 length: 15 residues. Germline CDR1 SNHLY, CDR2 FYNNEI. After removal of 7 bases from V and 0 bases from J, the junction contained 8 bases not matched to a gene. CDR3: CASNKQGGSSYEQYF. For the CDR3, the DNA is TGTGCCAGCAATAAACAGGGGGGTAGCTCCTACGAGCAGTACTTC.

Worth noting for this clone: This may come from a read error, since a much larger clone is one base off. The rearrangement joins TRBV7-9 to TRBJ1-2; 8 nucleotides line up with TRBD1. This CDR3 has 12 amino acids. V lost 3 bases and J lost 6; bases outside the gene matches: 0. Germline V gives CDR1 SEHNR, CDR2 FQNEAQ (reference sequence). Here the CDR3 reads CASSLTGDGYTF. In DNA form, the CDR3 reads TGTGCCAGCAGCTTGACAGGGGATGGCTACACCTTC. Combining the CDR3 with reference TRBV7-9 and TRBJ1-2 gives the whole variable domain DTGVSQNPRHKITKRGQNVTFRCDPISEHNRLYWYRQTLGQGPEFLTYFQNEAQLEKSRLLSDRFSAERPKGSFSTLEIQRTEQGDSAMYLCASSLTGDGYTFGSGTRLTVV.

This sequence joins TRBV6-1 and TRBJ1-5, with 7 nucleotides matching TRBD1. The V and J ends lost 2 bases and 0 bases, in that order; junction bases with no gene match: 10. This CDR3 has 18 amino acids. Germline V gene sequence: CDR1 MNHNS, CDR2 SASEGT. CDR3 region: CASSERGQLLYSNQPQHF. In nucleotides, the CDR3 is TGTGCCAGCAGTGAAAGGGGGCAGCTCCTTTATAGCAATCAGCCCCAGCATTTT.